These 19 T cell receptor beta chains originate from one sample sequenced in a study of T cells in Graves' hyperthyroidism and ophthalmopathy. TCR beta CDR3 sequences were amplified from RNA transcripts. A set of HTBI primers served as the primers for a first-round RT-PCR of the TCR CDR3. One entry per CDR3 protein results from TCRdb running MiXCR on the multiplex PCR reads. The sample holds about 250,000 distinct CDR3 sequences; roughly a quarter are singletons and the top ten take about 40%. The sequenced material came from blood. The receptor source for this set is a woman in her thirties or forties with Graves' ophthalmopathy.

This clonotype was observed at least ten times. This chain's CDR3 is CASSLGDRDYGYTF. The DNA for the CDR3 is TGTGCCAGCAGTTTAGGGGACAGGGACTATGGCTACACCTTC. This sequence joins TRBV28 and TRBJ1-2; TRBD1 aligns across 9 bases. Losses at the gene ends were 2 bases for V and 3 bases for J; bases not matched to a gene: 1. Germline CDR1 MDHEN, CDR2 SYDVKM. The length of the CDR3 is 14 residues.

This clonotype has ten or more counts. CDR3 coding DNA: TGTGCCAGCAGTGATCAGGGGAACTATGGCTACACCTTC. As protein: CASSDQGNYGYTF. V and J are TRBV2 and TRBJ1-2, with TRBD1 as a possible D gene (6 bases). Between the trimmed V and J ends, which lost 3 bases and 2 bases, there was a span of 7 bases. The V gene's germline CDR1 is SNHLY and CDR2 FYNNEI. This CDR3 contains 13 residues.

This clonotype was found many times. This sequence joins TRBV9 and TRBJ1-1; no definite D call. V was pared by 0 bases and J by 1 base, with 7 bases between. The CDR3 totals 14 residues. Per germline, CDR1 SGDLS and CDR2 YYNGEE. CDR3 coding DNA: TGTGCCAGCAGCGTAGCCCCAGGGAACACTGAAGCTTTCTTT. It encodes CASSVAPGNTEAFF.

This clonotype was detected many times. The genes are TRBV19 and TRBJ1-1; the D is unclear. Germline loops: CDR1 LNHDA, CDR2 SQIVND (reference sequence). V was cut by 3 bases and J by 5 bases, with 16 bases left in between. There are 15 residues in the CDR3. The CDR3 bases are TGTGCCAGTAGTATCCGGACCGGAACGGCGACTGAAGCTTTCTTT. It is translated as CASSIRTGTATEAFF.

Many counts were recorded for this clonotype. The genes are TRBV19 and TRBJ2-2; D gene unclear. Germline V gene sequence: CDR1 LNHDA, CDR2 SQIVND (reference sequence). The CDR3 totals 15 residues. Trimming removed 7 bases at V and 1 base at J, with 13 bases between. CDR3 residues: CASKTGPGNTGELFF. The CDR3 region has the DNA TGTGCCAGTAAGACCGGGCCCGGGAACACCGGGGAGCTGTTTTTT.

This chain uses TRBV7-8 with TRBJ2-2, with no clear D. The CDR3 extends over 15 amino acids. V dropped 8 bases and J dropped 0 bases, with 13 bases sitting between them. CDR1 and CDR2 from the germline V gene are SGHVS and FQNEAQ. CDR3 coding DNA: TGTGCCAGCTCAGACCGAGGAACGAACACCGGGGAGCTGTTTTTT. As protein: CASSDRGTNTGELFF.

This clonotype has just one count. For the CDR3, the DNA is TGTGCCAGCGGCGGACAGTCCTTCAATCAGCCCCAGCATTTT. It codes for CASGGQSFNQPQHF. The gene calls are TRBV12-3 or TRBV12-4 and TRBJ1-5, with a possible D match to TRBD1 (6 bases). The CDR3 is made up of 14 amino acids. Trimming removed 8 bases at V and 3 bases at J, with 14 bases between.

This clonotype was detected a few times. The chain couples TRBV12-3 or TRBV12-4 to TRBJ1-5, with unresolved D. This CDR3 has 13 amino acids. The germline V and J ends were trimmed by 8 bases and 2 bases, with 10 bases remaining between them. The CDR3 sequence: CASSVGGNQPQHF. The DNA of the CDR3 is TGTGCCAGCTCCGTGGGCGGCAATCAGCCCCAGCATTTT.

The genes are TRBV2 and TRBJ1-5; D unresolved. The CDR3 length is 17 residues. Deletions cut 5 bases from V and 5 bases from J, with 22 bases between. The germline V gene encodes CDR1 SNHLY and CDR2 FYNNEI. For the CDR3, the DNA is TGTGCCAGCAGTTACCTCGCGGGTAGGGAAAAGGATCAGCCCCAGCATTTT. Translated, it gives CASSYLAGREKDQPQHF.

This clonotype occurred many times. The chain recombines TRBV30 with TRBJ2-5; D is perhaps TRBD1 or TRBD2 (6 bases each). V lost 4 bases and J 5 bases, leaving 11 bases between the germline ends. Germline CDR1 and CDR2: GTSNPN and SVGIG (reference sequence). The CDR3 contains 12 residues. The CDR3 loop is CAWTRGGETQYF. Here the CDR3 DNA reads TGTGCCTGGACTCGAGGGGGGGAGACCCAGTACTTC.

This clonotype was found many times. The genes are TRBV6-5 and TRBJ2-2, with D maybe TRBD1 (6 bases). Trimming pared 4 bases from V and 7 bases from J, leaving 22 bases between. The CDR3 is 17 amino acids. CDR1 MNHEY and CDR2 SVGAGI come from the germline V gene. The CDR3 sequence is CASSFNRQALLGGELFF. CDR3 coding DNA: TGTGCCAGCAGTTTTAATCGACAGGCTCTTCTTGGCGGGGAGCTGTTTTTT.

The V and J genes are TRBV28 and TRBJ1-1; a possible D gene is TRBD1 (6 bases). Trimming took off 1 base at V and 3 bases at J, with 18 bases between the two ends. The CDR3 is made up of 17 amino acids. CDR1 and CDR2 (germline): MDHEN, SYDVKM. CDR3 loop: CASSLSRWGRSYTEAFF. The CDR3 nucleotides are TGTGCCAGCAGTTTATCGCGGTGGGGGCGCAGTTACACTGAAGCTTTCTTT.

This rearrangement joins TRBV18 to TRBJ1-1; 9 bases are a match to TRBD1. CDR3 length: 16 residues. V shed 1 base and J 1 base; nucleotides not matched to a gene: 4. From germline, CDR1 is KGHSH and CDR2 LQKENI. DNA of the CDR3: TGTGCCAGCTCACCACAAAGGACAGGGGCGAACACTGAAGCTTTCTTT. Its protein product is CASSPQRTGANTEAFF.

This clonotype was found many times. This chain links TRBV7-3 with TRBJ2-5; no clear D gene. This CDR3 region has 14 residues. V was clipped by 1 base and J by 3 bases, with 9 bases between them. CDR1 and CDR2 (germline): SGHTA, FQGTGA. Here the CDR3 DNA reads TGTGCCAGCAGCTTAATATGGGCGAAAGAGACCCAGTACTTC. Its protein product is CASSLIWAKETQYF.

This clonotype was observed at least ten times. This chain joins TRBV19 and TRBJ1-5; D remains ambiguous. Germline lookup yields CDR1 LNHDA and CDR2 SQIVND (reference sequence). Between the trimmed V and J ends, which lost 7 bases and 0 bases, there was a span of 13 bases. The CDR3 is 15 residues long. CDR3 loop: CASTPLWGSNQPQHF. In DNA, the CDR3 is TGTGCCAGTACCCCCCTATGGGGTAGCAATCAGCCCCAGCATTTT.

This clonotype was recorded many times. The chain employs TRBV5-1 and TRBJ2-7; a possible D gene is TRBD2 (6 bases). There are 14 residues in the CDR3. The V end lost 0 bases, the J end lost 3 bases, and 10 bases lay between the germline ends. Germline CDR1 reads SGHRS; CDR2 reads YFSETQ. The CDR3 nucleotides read TGCGCCAGCAGCTTGGGGGCGGGAAACTACGAGCAGTACTTC. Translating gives CASSLGAGNYEQYF.

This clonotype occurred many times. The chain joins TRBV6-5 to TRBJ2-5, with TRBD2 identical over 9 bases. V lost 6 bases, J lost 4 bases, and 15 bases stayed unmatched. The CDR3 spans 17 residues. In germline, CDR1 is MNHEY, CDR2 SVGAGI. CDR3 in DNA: TGTGCCAGCAGACCGACAGGGTCTAGCGGGGTGGGAGAGACCCAGTACTTC. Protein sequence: CASRPTGSSGVGETQYF.

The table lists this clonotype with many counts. The CDR3, as DNA: TGTGCCACCAGCAGGGGACCGACAGGATCCGGCTACACCTTC. Protein: CATSRGPTGSGYTF. This chain connects TRBV15 to TRBJ1-2; tentatively, D is TRBD1 (6 bases). V lost 3 bases and J lost 8, with 16 bases in between. Germline CDR1 and CDR2: LNHNV and YYDKDF (reference sequence). This CDR3 contains 14 residues.

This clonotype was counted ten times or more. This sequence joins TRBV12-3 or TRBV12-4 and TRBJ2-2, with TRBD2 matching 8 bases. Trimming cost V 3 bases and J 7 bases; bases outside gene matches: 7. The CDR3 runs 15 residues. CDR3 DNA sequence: TGTGCCAGCAGTTTTTCCGGACTAGCTGGCGGGGAGCTGTTTTTT. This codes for CASSFSGLAGGELFF.